This TCR beta chain was captured in a study of neurological immune-mediated disorders. Study-wide points: As far as clinical or MRI features were concerned, none was associated with the multiple sclerosis repertoire cluster.

In TCRdb, the 5' RACE reads were re-called with MiXCR into one record per CDR3 protein. The sample lists approximately 26,000 distinct CDR3 sequences, around 3.4% seen once, with approximately 6.7% in the top ten. This clonotype was observed many times. What it binds is unknown. From germline, CDR1 is SEHNR and CDR2 FQNEAQ (reference sequence). Trimming took 5 bases from V and 0 from J, leaving 15 bases between them. The CDR3 covers 16 residues. The chain links TRBV7-9 to TRBJ2-3; D not certain. The source material was PBMCs. This TCR was recovered from a young woman with multiple sclerosis. The CDR3 DNA sequence: TGTGCCAGCAGCCCATCCTACCTCTCAAGCACAGATACGCAGTATTTT. Its translation is CASSPSYLSSTDTQYF.